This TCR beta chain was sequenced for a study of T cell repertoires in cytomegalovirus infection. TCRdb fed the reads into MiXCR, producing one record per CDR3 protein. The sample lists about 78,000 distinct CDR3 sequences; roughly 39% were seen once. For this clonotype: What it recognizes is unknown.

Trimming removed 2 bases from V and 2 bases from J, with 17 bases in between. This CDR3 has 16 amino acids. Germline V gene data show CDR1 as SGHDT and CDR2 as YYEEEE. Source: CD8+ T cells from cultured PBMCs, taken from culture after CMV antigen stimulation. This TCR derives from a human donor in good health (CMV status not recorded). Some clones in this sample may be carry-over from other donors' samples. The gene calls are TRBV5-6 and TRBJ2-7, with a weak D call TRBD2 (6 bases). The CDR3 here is CASSFRDSGLTYEQYF. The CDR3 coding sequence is TGTGCCAGCAGCTTCCGGGACTCCGGACTCACCTACGAGCAGTACTTC. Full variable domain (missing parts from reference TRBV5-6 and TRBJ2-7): DAGVTQSPTHLIKTRGQQVTLRCSPKSGHDTVSWYQQALGQGPQFIFQYYEEEERQRGNFPDRFSGHQFPNYSSELNVNALLLGDSALYLCASSFRDSGLTYEQYFGPGTRLTVT.